Below are 23 T cell receptor beta chains sequenced from a single sample in a study of type 1 regulatory T cells. No cognate antigen is known for these TCRs. Each CDR3 protein is one row after TCRdb ran MiXCR on the reads. The table includes roughly 62,000 distinct CDR3 sequences, around 62% detected once. The sequenced sample was cultured non-Tr1 T cells, either the whole culture or a sorted T cell fraction (not recorded which). The source is a human donor in good health.

This rearrangement joins TRBV27 to TRBJ2-1, with D possibly TRBD1 on 5 matching bases. Germline CDR1 MNHEY, CDR2 SMNVEV (reference sequence). CDR3 length equals 15 residues. The ends were cut back, 3 bases at V and 3 bases at J, with 12 bases in the middle. CDR3 DNA sequence: TGTGCCAGCAGTTTTGTGCAGGGTAACTACAATGAGCAGTTCTTC. It is translated as CASSFVQGNYNEQFF.

The CDR3 region has the DNA TGTGCCAGTACTGCGACAGGGTCAGGGGCCAACGTCCTGACTTTC. Protein: CASTATGSGANVLTF. The chain uses TRBV19 and TRBJ2-6; 7 positions agree with TRBD1. The CDR3 contains 15 residues. From germline, CDR1 is LNHDA and CDR2 SQIVND (reference sequence). V dropped 7 bases and J dropped 4; count of bases not matched to a gene: 7.

This chain joins TRBV2 and TRBJ2-2; 10 nucleotides match TRBD2. Per germline, CDR1 SNHLY and CDR2 FYNNEI. This CDR3 is 14 amino acids long. The ends lost 2 bases at V and 7 bases at J; junction bases unmatched: 1. DNA of the CDR3: TGTGCCAGCAGTGAACTAGCGGGAGTCGGGGAGCTGTTTTTT. Its protein product is CASSELAGVGELFF.

The J gene is TRBJ1-6, the V gene TRBV4-2; a weak D match, TRBD1 (5 bases). Germline V gene data show CDR1 as LGHNA and CDR2 as YNFKEQ. The V and J ends lost 0 bases and 3 bases respectively, with 9 bases between them. CDR3 length: 16 amino acids. The CDR3 region has the DNA TGTGCCAGCAGCCAAGATCAGGGTAGCTATAATTCACCCCTCCACTTT. Translating gives CASSQDQGSYNSPLHF.

This chain joins TRBV7-2 and TRBJ2-5; D is possibly TRBD1 (5 bases). Germline-derived CDR1 and CDR2 are SGHTA and FQGNSA. CDR3 length equals 13 residues. The ends were cut back, 5 bases at V and 5 bases at J, with 12 bases in the middle. CDR3 bases: TGTGCCAGCAGCCCACAGGCCACGGAGACCCAGTACTTC. It yields the protein CASSPQATETQYF.

In this sample, this clonotype turned up once. The chain joins TRBV20-1 to TRBJ1-5; 9 bases are shared with TRBD1. The CDR3 has 13 residues. The ends lost 7 bases at V and 5 bases at J; junction bases unmatched: 6. CDR1 and CDR2 (germline): DFQATT, SNEGSKA (reference sequence). The CDR3 DNA reads TGCAGTGTCACGGGACAGGGCTATCAGCCCCAGCATTTT. Translation: CSVTGQGYQPQHF.

The table lists this clonotype with a count of one. The chain recombines TRBV5-5 with TRBJ2-1, with a possible D match to TRBD1 (6 bases). CDR1 SGHKS and CDR2 YYEKEE come from the germline V gene (reference sequence). V lost 4 bases to trimming and J lost 9 bases, with 17 bases between them. The CDR3 covers 14 residues. The CDR3 DNA is TGTGCCAGCAGCCCAATCCTGGACAGTCCTGAGCAGTTCTTC. Encoded protein: CASSPILDSPEQFF.

Concerning this clonotype itself: A junction boundary mismatches the germline segment, possibly from a read error. This chain joins TRBV4-3 and TRBJ2-3; 14 bases fit TRBD2. This CDR3 comprises 19 residues. The germline V gene encodes CDR1 LGHNA and CDR2 YSLEER. The CDR3 reads CASSSKHHGTSGRTDTQYF. CDR3 DNA: TGCGCTAGCAGCTCGAAACATCACGGGACTAGCGGGAGAACAGATACGCAGTATTTT.

The rearrangement uses TRBV7-9 and TRBJ2-5; 9 nucleotides line up with TRBD2. CDR1 SEHNR and CDR2 FQNEAQ come from the germline V gene (reference sequence). CDR3 length equals 16 residues. Trimming cost V 1 base and J 1 base; bases outside gene matches: 4. CDR3 nucleotides: TGTGCCAGCAGCTTAGATGCGGGAGGGCCCCAAGAGACCCAGTACTTC. This translates into CASSLDAGGPQETQYF.

The chain recombines TRBV20-1 with TRBJ1-1; the D is unclear. The germline V and J ends were trimmed by 0 bases and 6 bases, with 14 bases remaining between them. The CDR3 sequence is 14 residues long. The germline V gene has CDR1 DFQATT and CDR2 SNEGSKA (reference sequence). The CDR3 here is CSARDPSASAEAFF. CDR3 sequence (DNA): TGCAGTGCTAGAGATCCGTCGGCGTCGGCTGAAGCTTTCTTT.

The chain joins TRBV5-8 to TRBJ2-5, with TRBD1 matching over 8 bases. V lost 6 bases and J lost 5; bases outside the gene matches: 9. The CDR3 is made up of 14 amino acids. CDR1 SGHTS and CDR2 YDEGEE come from the germline V gene. This CDR3 is CASNPGGSSETQYF. The CDR3 nucleotides read TGTGCCAGCAACCCAGGGGGCTCTAGTGAGACCCAGTACTTC.

The chain uses TRBV7-9 and TRBJ1-4; D might be TRBD1 (5 bases). Germline CDR1 and CDR2: SEHNR and FQNEAQ (reference sequence). CDR3 length equals 14 residues. V was shortened by 8 bases and J by 7 bases, with 17 bases between the two germline ends. CDR3 nucleotides: TGTGCCAGCCGTTCGTTAGGGGACGGTGAAAAACTGTTTTTT. Amino acid sequence: CASRSLGDGEKLFF.

This chain connects TRBV7-9 to TRBJ2-3; TRBD2 agrees at 8 bases. The CDR3 runs to 15 residues. From germline, CDR1 is SEHNR and CDR2 FQNEAQ (reference sequence). V lost 5 bases to trimming and J lost 4 bases; unmatched junction nucleotides: 8. The CDR3 reads CASSPPAGGADTQYF. In DNA, the CDR3 is TGTGCCAGCAGCCCCCCCGCGGGAGGTGCAGATACGCAGTATTTT.

The chain combines TRBV5-5 with TRBJ1-5; no definite D call. With 1 base removed from V and 1 base from J, the gap between germline ends came to 9 bases. CDR1 is SGHKS and CDR2 is YYEKEE in the germline V gene (reference sequence). The length of the CDR3 is 15 residues. The CDR3 nucleotides read TGTGCCAGCAGCTTGAGAACGGGGAGCAATCAGCCCCAGCATTTT. This sequence encodes CASSLRTGSNQPQHF.

This sequence joins TRBV5-1 and TRBJ2-7; 7 nucleotides align to TRBD1. The germline gives CDR1 SGHRS, CDR2 YFSETQ. After removal of 3 bases from V and 6 bases from J, the junction contained 9 bases not matched to a gene. The CDR3 spans 14 residues. The CDR3 DNA sequence: TGCGCCAGCAGCTCGACAGGGTTCAGCGGCGAGCAGTACTTC. It translates to CASSSTGFSGEQYF.

V usage is TRBV6-5 and J usage is TRBJ2-2, with D perhaps being TRBD1 or TRBD2 (5 bases each). Trimming stripped 6 bases from V and 0 bases from J, with 11 bases between. This CDR3 comprises 15 residues. Germline V CDR1 and CDR2: MNHEY, SVGAGI. Here the CDR3 DNA reads TGTGCCAGCAGGTCCGGGACGGCGAACACCGGGGAGCTGTTTTTT. This sequence encodes CASRSGTANTGELFF.

This clonotype was counted a single time. Sequence at one end of the junction differs from germline and may be a read error. The J gene is TRBJ1-5, the V gene TRBV28; a possible D gene is TRBD1 (5 bases). In germline, CDR1 is MDHEN, CDR2 SYDVKM. This CDR3 spans 18 amino acids. The CDR3 reads CASSFEGTRRNSNQSQHF. Written as DNA, the CDR3 is TGTGCCAGCAGTTTTGAGGGGACTCGTCGAAATAGCAATCAGTCCCAGCATTTT.

Ten or more counts support this clonotype. This chain connects TRBV20-1 to TRBJ2-2; D call uncertain. This CDR3 comprises 13 residues. The V gene's germline CDR1 is DFQATT and CDR2 SNEGSKA (reference sequence). The V end was cut by 5 bases, the J end by 4 bases, with 11 bases between. The CDR3: CSASQLITGELFF. The CDR3 nucleotides are TGCAGTGCTTCCCAGTTGATCACCGGGGAGCTGTTTTTT.

The chain recombines TRBV5-4 with TRBJ2-2, with 13 bases aligning to TRBD2. From germline, CDR1 is SGHNT and CDR2 YYREEE (reference sequence). The CDR3 is made up of 16 amino acids. Trimming took 5 bases from V and 6 from J; bases not matched to a gene: 7. The CDR3 coding sequence is TGTGCCAGCAGTCCCGGACTAGCGGGAGTGGCCGGGGAGCTGTTTTTT. The encoded protein is CASSPGLAGVAGELFF.

J is TRBJ1-1 and V is TRBV7-6; possible D gene TRBD1, 5 bases. The CDR3 loop spans 15 amino acids. CDR1 SGHVS and CDR2 FNYEAQ come from the germline V gene. V lost 0 bases and J 4 bases, leaving 12 bases between the germline ends. The CDR3 DNA reads TGTGCCAGCAGCTTAGCCGCCGGGGCGTTCACTGAAGCTTTCTTT. Protein product: CASSLAAGAFTEAFF.

The chain has TRBV3-1 and TRBJ1-1; tentative D call: TRBD1 (5 bases). The germline V and J ends were trimmed by 2 bases and 0 bases, with 13 bases remaining between them. CDR3 length equals 16 residues. The germline gives CDR1 LGHDT, CDR2 YNNKEL (reference sequence). This CDR3 is CASSQRQGWMNTEAFF. The CDR3 coding sequence is TGTGCCAGCAGCCAACGGCAGGGCTGGATGAACACTGAAGCTTTCTTT.

This chain joins TRBV19 and TRBJ2-1; possible D gene TRBD2, 7 bases. The CDR3 is 13 residues long. The V gene's germline CDR1 is LNHDA and CDR2 SQIVND (reference sequence). V gave up 7 bases and J gave up 7 bases, with 14 bases separating them. The CDR3 DNA follows: TGTGCCAGTACGGGGGGCTTAATAAATGAGCAGTTCTTC. It codes for CASTGGLINEQFF. Filled out from reference TRBV19 and TRBJ2-1, the complete variable domain reads DGGITQSPKYLFRKEGQNVTLSCEQNLNHDAMYWYRQDPGQGLRLIYYSQIVNDFQKGDIAEGYSVSREKKESFPLTVTSAQKNPTAFYLCASTGGLINEQFFGPGTRLTVL.

This clonotype counts as medium-sized. The J gene is TRBJ2-2, the V gene TRBV7-2, with 8 positions matching TRBD1. J gave up 4 bases and V 5 bases, and 9 bases lay outside the gene matches. The germline V gene encodes CDR1 SGHTA and CDR2 FQGNSA. The CDR3 runs to 16 residues. CDR3 loop: CASSRLNRGSTGELFF. The CDR3 DNA sequence: TGTGCCAGCAGCCGCCTAAACAGGGGGAGCACCGGGGAGCTGTTTTTT.